This T cell receptor (beta chain) is drawn from a study of cytomegalovirus exposure and HLA in healthy donors. Study-level findings and limits: Sequence variants that were highly shared formed a cluster that was likely a sequencing artifact. Later analysis suggested most CMV-associated TCR beta chains were HLA-restricted. Previously analyzed data showed that most TCR beta V segments were productive at a frequency of about 90% or about 30%. Researchers reported in a later analysis that a missense DCLRE1C variant was tied to TCR beta V- and J-gene trimming.

To note about this clone: The target antigen is unknown.

Germline loops: CDR1 SGDLS, CDR2 YYNGEE. CDR3 length: 14 amino acids. V was clipped by 2 bases and J by 6 bases, with 13 bases between them. In the PCR, 60 Vbeta and 13 Jbeta primers were used. Sequencing was performed with immunoSEQ multiplex PCR; in TCRdb, only in-frame clones are kept and a portion is missing. Seen here are approximately 130,000 clones, approximately 8.9% observed once, and the top ten hold roughly 7%. Sequencing used PBMCs. This sequence was found in a woman in her thirties or forties in good health and CMV-seropositive. This chain joins TRBV9 and TRBJ2-3; D is possibly TRBD1 (6 bases). The DNA of the CDR3 is TGTGCCAGCAGCGTTTCAGACAGGCGGGATACGCAGTATTTT. This encodes CASSVSDRRDTQYF.